The subject of this entry is one T cell receptor beta chain. Its antigen is not identified. Generated by immunoSEQ multiplex PCR, the TCRdb table keeps only in-frame clones and is missing some. In the table there are 2 million to 2.5 million clones, just under 95% of which are singletons. The data derive from a study of shared clonotypes between healthy human individuals. Notes on the study in general: Expectations were that clonotype sharing among donors would be affected by sequencing depth.

This CDR3 contains 15 residues. V lost 6 bases to trimming and J lost 4 bases, with 18 bases between them. The germline CDR1 and CDR2 sequences are MDHEN and SYDVKM. The specimen was naive CD4+ T cells from PBMCs. Indicated subset: CD45RA+ positively selected. J is TRBJ1-2 and V is TRBV28, with D possibly matching TRBD1 (5 bases). The receptor comes from a man younger than 35 in good health. Some clones in this sample may be carry-over from other donors' samples. The CDR3 protein is CASSLPGSKLYGYTF. The CDR3 DNA sequence: TGTGCCAGCAGCCTCCCAGGGTCCAAACTCTATGGCTACACCTTC.